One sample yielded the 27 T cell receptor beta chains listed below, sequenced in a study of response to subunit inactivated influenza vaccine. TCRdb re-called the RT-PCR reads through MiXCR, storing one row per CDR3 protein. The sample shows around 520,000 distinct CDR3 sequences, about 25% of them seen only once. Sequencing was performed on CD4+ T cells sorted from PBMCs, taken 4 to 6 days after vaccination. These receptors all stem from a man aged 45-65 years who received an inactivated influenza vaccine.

The chain's CDR3 is CASSLTYRGLLNNSPLHF. CDR3 nucleotide sequence: TGTGCCAGCAGCTTAACCTACAGGGGGCTTTTAAATAATTCACCCCTCCACTTT. The V call is TRBV11-2, the J call TRBJ1-6; the match to TRBD1 covers 9 bases. V shed 2 bases and J 5 bases; nucleotides not matched to a gene: 10. Germline V gene sequence: CDR1 SGHAT, CDR2 FQNNGV. This CDR3 has 18 amino acids.

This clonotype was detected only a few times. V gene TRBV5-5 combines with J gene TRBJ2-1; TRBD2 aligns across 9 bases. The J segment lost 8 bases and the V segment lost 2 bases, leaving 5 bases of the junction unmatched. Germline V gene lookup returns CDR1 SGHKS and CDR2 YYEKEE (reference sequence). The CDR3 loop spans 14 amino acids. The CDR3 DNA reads TGTGCCAGCAGCTTCGGGACTAGCAAATATGAGCAGTTCTTC. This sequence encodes CASSFGTSKYEQFF.

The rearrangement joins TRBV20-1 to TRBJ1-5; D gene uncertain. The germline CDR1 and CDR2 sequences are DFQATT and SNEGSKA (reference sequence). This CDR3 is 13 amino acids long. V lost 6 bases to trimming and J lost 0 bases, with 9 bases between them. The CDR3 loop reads CSASDNSNQPQHF. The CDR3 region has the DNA TGCAGTGCATCCGACAATAGCAATCAGCCCCAGCATTTT.

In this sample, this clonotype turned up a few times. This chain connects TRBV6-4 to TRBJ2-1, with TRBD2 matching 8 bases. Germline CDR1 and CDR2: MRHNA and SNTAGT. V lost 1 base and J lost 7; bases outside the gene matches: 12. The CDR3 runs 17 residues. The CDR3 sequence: CASSDFPAGAHRNEQFF. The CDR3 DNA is TGTGCCAGCAGTGACTTCCCAGCGGGGGCCCACCGTAATGAGCAGTTCTTC.

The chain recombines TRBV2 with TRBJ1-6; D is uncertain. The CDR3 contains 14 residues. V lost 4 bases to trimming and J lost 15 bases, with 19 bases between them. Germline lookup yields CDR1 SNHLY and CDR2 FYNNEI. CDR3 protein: CASSVWISGSFLHF. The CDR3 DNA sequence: TGTGCCAGCAGTGTCTGGATTTCGGGGAGCTTCCTCCACTTT.

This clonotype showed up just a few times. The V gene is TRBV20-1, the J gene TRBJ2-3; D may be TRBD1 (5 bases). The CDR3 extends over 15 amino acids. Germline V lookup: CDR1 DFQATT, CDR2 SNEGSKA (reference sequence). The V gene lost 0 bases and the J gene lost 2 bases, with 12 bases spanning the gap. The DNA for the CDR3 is TGCAGTGCTAGAGAGGCAGGGCAGGCCACAGATACGCAGTATTTT. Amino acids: CSAREAGQATDTQYF.

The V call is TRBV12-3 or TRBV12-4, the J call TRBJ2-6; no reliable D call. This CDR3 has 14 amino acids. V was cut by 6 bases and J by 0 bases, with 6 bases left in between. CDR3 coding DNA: TGTGCCAGCAGGCATAGCTCTGGGGCCAACGTCCTGACTTTC. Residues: CASRHSSGANVLTF.

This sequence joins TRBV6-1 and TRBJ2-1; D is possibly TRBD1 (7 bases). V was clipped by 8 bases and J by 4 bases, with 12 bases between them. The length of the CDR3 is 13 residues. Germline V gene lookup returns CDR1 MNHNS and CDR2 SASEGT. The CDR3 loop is CASAGTEYNEQFF. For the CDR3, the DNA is TGTGCCAGCGCGGGGACAGAATACAATGAGCAGTTCTTC.

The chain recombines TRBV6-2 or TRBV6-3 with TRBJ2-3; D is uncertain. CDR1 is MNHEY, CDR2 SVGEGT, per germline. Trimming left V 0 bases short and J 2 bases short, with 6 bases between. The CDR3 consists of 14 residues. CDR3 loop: CASSYSTYTDTQYF. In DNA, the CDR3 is TGTGCCAGCAGTTACTCGACTTACACAGATACGCAGTATTTT.

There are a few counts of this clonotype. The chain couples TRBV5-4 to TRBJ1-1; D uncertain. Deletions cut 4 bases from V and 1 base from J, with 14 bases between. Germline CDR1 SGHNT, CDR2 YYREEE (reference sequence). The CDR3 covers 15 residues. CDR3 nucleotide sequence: TGTGCCAGCAGCGCTTGGGCGCGGGAGAACACTGAAGCTTTCTTT. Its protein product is CASSAWARENTEAFF.

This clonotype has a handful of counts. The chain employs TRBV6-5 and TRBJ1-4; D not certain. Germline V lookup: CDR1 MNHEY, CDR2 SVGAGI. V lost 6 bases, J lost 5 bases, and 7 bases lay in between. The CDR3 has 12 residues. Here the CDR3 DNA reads TGTGCCAGCAGGTCCATCAATGAAAAACTGTTTTTT. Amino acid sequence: CASRSINEKLFF.

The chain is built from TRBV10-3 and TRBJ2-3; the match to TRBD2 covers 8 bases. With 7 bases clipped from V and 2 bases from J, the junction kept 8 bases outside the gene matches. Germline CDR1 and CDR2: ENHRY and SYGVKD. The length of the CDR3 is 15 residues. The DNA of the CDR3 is TGTGCCATCACGAGGGCGGGGGGCCCCACAGATACGCAGTATTTT. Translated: CAITRAGGPTDTQYF.

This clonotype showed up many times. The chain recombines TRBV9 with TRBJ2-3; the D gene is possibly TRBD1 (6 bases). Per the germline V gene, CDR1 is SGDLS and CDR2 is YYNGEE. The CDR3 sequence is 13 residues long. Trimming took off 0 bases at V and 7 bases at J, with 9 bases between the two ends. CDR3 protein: CASSVGGQHTQYF. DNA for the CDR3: TGTGCCAGCAGCGTAGGGGGACAACATACGCAGTATTTT.

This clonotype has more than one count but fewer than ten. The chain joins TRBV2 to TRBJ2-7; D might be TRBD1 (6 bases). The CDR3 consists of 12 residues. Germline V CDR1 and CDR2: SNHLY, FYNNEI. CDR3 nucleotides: TGTGCCAGCAGTGCGACAGGACGAAATCCGACGGTC. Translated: CASSATGRNPTV.

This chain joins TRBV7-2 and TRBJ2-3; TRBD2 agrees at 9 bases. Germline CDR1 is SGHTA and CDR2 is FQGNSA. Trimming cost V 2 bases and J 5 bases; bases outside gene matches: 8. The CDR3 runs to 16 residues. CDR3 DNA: TGTGCCAGCAGCTTAACATGGCGGGGGGGCAGAGATACGCAGTATTTT. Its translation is CASSLTWRGGRDTQYF.

Here the CDR3 reads CASKRSSGGFYNEQFF. CDR3 coding DNA: TGTGCCAGCAAGAGAAGCAGCGGGGGGTTCTACAATGAGCAGTTCTTC. V and J are TRBV27 and TRBJ2-1, with 9 bases identical to TRBD2. V was pared by 7 bases and J by 3 bases, with 10 bases of the junction left unmatched. Germline V CDR1 and CDR2: MNHEY, SMNVEV (reference sequence). The CDR3 covers 16 residues.

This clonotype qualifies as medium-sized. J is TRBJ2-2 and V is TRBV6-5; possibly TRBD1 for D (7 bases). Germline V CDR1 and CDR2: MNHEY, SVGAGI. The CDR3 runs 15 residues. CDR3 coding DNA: TGTGCGATCTCATCAGGGGGGTTGGGCACCGGGGAGCTGTTTTTT. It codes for CAISSGGLGTGELFF.

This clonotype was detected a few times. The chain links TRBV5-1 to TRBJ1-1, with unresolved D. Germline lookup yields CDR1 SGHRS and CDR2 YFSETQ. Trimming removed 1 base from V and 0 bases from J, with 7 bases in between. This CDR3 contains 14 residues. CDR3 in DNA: TGCGCCAGCAGCTTGAGCGGCATGAACACTGAAGCTTTCTTT. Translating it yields CASSLSGMNTEAFF.

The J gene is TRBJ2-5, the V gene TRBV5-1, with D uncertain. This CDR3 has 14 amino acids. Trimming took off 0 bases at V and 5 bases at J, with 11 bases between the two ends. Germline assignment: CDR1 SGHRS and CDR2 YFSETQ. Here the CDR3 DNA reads TGCGCCAGCAGCTTGGCTCCTTCGGAGGAGACCCAGTACTTC. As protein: CASSLAPSEETQYF.

CDR3 sequence reads: CASSQAMGQGGSYEQYF. The CDR3 DNA is TGCGCCAGCAGCCAAGCTATGGGACAAGGGGGATCCTACGAGCAGTACTTC. The rearrangement uses TRBV4-3 and TRBJ2-7, with D perhaps TRBD1 (6 bases). The V end was cut by 1 base, the J end by 1 base, with 17 bases between. Germline values: CDR1 LGHNA, CDR2 YSLEER. This CDR3 has 17 residues.

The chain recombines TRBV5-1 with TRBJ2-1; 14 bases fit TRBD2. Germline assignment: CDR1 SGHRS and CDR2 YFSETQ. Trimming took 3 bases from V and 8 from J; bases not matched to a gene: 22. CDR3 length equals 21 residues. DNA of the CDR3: TGCGCCAGCAGCTCAACGAGACTAGCGGGGGGGCCGAGTAAGTTGGTCCATGAGCAGTTCTTC. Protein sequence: CASSSTRLAGGPSKLVHEQFF.

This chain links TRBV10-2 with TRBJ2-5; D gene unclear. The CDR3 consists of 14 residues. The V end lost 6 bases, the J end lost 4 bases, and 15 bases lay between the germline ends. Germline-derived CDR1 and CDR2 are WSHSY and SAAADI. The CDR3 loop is CASRDPLQGETQYF. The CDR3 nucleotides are TGCGCCAGCAGGGATCCACTCCAAGGAGAGACCCAGTACTTC.

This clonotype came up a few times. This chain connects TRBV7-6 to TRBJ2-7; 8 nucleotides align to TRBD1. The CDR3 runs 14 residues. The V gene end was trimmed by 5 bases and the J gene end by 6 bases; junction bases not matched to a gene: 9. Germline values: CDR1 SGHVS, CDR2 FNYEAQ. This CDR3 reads CASSTAWTGSEQYF. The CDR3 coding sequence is TGTGCCAGCAGCACGGCGTGGACAGGGAGCGAGCAGTACTTC.

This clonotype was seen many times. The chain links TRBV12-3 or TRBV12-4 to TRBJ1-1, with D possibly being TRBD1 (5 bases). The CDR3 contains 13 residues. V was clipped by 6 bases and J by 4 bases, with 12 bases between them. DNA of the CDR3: TGTGCCAGCAGCTTGAGGGGAGGCACTGAAGCTTTCTTT. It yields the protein CASSLRGGTEAFF.

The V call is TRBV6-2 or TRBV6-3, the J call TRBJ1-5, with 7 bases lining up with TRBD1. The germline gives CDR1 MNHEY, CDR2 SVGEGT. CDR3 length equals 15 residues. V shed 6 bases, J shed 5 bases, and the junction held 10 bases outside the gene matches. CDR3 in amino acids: CASRSRQGGYQPQHF. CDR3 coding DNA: TGTGCCAGCAGATCCAGACAGGGCGGGTATCAGCCCCAGCATTTT.

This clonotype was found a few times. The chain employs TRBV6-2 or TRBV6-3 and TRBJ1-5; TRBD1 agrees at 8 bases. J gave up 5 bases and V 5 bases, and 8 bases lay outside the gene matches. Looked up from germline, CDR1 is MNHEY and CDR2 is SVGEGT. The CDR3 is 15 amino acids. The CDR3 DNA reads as TGTGCCAGCAGTCAGTCTCAGGGGGCTTATCAGCCCCAGCATTTT. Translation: CASSQSQGAYQPQHF.

The CDR3 loop is CASSQPDTYGYTF. DNA for the CDR3: TGCGCCAGCAGCCAACCAGATACCTATGGCTACACCTTC. V gene TRBV4-3 combines with J gene TRBJ1-2; D not resolved. The CDR3 sequence is 13 residues long. Trimming removed 2 bases at V and 4 bases at J, with 8 bases between. Germline-derived CDR1 and CDR2 are LGHNA and YSLEER.